These 21 T cell receptor beta chains were sequenced from one sample in a study of blood T cell repertoires in COVID-19. Profiled with immunoSEQ multiplex PCR; TCRdb holds only in-frame clones, not every one. The sample records about 200,000 clones, around 84% being singletons. Specimen: PBMCs or T cells enriched from blood (not recorded which). Receptors originate from a woman aged 25 to 39 who had been exposed to COVID-19.

This rearrangement joins TRBV4-3 to TRBJ2-2, with D perhaps matching TRBD1 (6 bases). The CDR3 extends over 15 amino acids. Germline loops: CDR1 LGHNA, CDR2 YSLEER. Trimming pared 3 bases from V and 6 bases from J, leaving 14 bases between. The CDR3 here is CASSQKYRVAGELFF. DNA of the CDR3: TGCGCCAGCAGCCAGAAGTACAGGGTGGCCGGGGAGCTGTTTTTT.

The gene calls are TRBV28 and TRBJ2-7, with a tentative D call TRBD1 (5 bases). Germline CDR1 is MDHEN and CDR2 is SYDVKM. CDR3 length: 14 residues. V was pared by 6 bases and J by 5 bases, with 17 bases between. As DNA, the CDR3 is TGTGCCAGCAGAATCTTAGGGGCGCACGACGAGCAGTACTTC. This encodes CASRILGAHDEQYF. The whole variable domain, filled in from reference TRBV28 and TRBJ2-7, reads DVKVTQSSRYLVKRTGEKVFLECVQDMDHENMFWYRQDPGLGLRLIYFSYDVKMKEKGDIPEGYSVSREKKERFSLILESASTNQTSMYLCASRILGAHDEQYFGPGTRLTVT.

The chain carries TRBV20-1 and TRBJ1-2; TRBD1 agrees at 9 bases. The V gene's germline CDR1 is DFQATT and CDR2 SNEGSKA (reference sequence). There are 12 residues in the CDR3. With V trimmed by 3 bases and J by 9 bases, 5 bases remained unmatched. DNA for the CDR3: TGCAGTGCTAGTTCACAGGGGGCAAGCTACACCTTC. It specifies CSASSQGASYTF.

The count of this clone is one. The chain employs TRBV5-4 and TRBJ2-7, with 7 bases matching TRBD1. CDR3 size: 14 residues. CDR1 and CDR2 from the germline V gene are SGHNT and YYREEE (reference sequence). The J segment lost 6 bases and the V segment lost 4 bases, leaving 10 bases of the junction unmatched. The CDR3 DNA follows: TGTGCCAGCAGCCCTAAAAGACAGGGTCGCGAGCAGTACTTC. It encodes CASSPKRQGREQYF.

This clone was seen a few times. The gene calls are TRBV5-6 and TRBJ2-7; D is possibly TRBD1 (6 bases). The length of the CDR3 is 16 residues. The V gene lost 2 bases and the J gene lost 0 bases, with 15 bases spanning the gap. Germline V CDR1 and CDR2: SGHDT, YYEEEE. The CDR3 nucleotides read TGTGCCAGCAGCTTACCTGGGACATCGAGCTCCTACGAGCAGTACTTC. Protein sequence: CASSLPGTSSSYEQYF.

This clone turned up a few times. The J gene is TRBJ2-5, the V gene TRBV7-2, with D tentatively TRBD1 (6 bases). With 3 bases removed from V and 5 bases from J, the gap between germline ends came to 19 bases. The CDR3 is 16 residues long. Germline assignment: CDR1 SGHTA and CDR2 FQGNSA. CDR3 loop: CASSFLGPGARETQYF. CDR3 in DNA: TGTGCCAGCAGCTTTTTGGGACCAGGGGCCCGGGAGACCCAGTACTTC.

The J gene is TRBJ1-5, the V gene TRBV1; the tabulated D call, TRBD1, remains unverified against the DNA. TRBV1 corresponds to a pseudogene. The CDR3 extends over 14 amino acids. CDR3 sequence: CTSSPRQGCQPQHF. The CDR3 bases are TGCACCAGCAGCCCAAGACAGGGATGTCAGCCCCAGCATTTT.

The chain employs TRBV3-1 (or the pseudogene TRBV3-2) and TRBJ1-2, with a possible D match to TRBD1 (6 bases). Germline values: CDR1 LGHDT, CDR2 YNNKEL (reference sequence). The CDR3 sequence is 16 residues long. Trimming removed 7 bases at V and 6 bases at J, with 24 bases between. The CDR3 DNA is TGTGCCAGCACTCCGGCCGGGACAAGGTTCGCAAATGGCTACACCTTC. Translated: CASTPAGTRFANGYTF.

The chain uses TRBV27 and TRBJ2-7, with TRBD2 as a possible D gene (6 bases). The germline CDR1 and CDR2 sequences are MNHEY and SMNVEV (reference sequence). V lost 3 bases to trimming and J lost 7 bases, with 13 bases between them. The CDR3 consists of 13 residues. CDR3 protein: CASSFGSGGEQYF. The CDR3 DNA is TGTGCCAGCAGTTTTGGTTCCGGGGGAGAGCAGTACTTC.

The chain has TRBV5-6 and TRBJ2-7; D ambiguous. Germline CDR1 and CDR2: SGHDT and YYEEEE. V lost 3 bases and J lost 2, with 18 bases in between. This CDR3 is 16 amino acids long. In DNA form, the CDR3 reads TGTGCCAGCAGCTCGTTCCTAATACAGCTCCCCTACGAGCAGTACTTC. Its translation is CASSSFLIQLPYEQYF.

This clone showed up just once. The chain carries TRBV7-9 and TRBJ1-6, with D possibly matching TRBD1 (5 bases). The CDR3 sequence is 18 residues long. CDR1 is SEHNR and CDR2 is FQNEAQ in the germline V gene (reference sequence). V was pared by 4 bases and J by 0 bases, with 16 bases between. The CDR3 DNA is TGTGCCAGCAGCTCTGCTTTACAGGCCGCCTCCTATAATTCACCCCTCCACTTT. Translation: CASSSALQAASYNSPLHF.

This chain's CDR3 is CASRPEAGENTGELFF. CDR3 sequence (DNA): TGTGCCAGCAGGCCCGAAGCGGGGGAGAACACCGGGGAGCTGTTTTTT. This chain links TRBV27 with TRBJ2-2; 8 positions agree with TRBD2. Germline CDR1 MNHEY, CDR2 SMNVEV (reference sequence). V lost 6 bases and J lost 1; bases outside the gene matches: 7. This CDR3 comprises 16 residues.

V gene TRBV2 combines with J gene TRBJ2-4; the match to TRBD1 covers 7 bases. The CDR3 is 16 amino acids. The V segment lost 7 bases and the J segment 0 bases; nucleotides outside the gene matches: 9. Germline-derived CDR1 and CDR2 are SNHLY and FYNNEI. The CDR3 is CASNGRQGLAKNIQYF. The CDR3 DNA is TGTGCCAGCAATGGGAGACAGGGCCTAGCCAAAAACATTCAGTACTTC. The variable domain in full, completed from reference TRBV2 and TRBJ2-4, reads EPEVTQTPSHQVTQMGQEVILRCVPISNHLYFYWYRQILGQKVEFLVSFYNNEISEKSEIFDDQFSVERPDGSNFTLKIRSTKLEDSAMYFCASNGRQGLAKNIQYFGAGTRLSVL.

This clone was seen just once. This chain uses TRBV6-5 with TRBJ1-4; D perhaps matches TRBD1 (5 bases). Germline loops: CDR1 MNHEY, CDR2 SVGAGI. The V end was cut by 8 bases, the J end by 3 bases, with 13 bases between. This CDR3 has 14 amino acids. The CDR3 DNA reads TGTGCCAGCCGGCCAGGGCGGTCTAATGAAAAACTGTTTTTT. It is translated as CASRPGRSNEKLFF.

The V call is TRBV12-3 or TRBV12-4, the J call TRBJ1-2, with unresolved D. The CDR3 loop spans 12 amino acids. V gave up 6 bases and J gave up 4 bases, with 9 bases separating them. CDR3 nucleotide sequence: TGTGCCAGCAGCGATACATTCTATGGCTACACCTTC. Translated: CASSDTFYGYTF.

This chain links TRBV11-2 with TRBJ1-1, with 8 bases aligning to TRBD1. This CDR3 region has 12 residues. Germline V gene data show CDR1 as SGHAT and CDR2 as FQNNGV. The V segment lost 5 bases and the J segment 10 bases; nucleotides outside the gene matches: 6. The CDR3 DNA sequence: TGTGCCAGCAGCCCGAGACAGGGGACAGCTTTCTTT. Translation gives CASSPRQGTAFF. Variable domain in full (rest from reference TRBV11-2 and TRBJ1-1): EAGVAQSPRYKIIEKRQSVAFWCNPISGHATLYWYQQILGQGPKLLIQFQNNGVVDDSQLPKDRFSAERLKGVDSTLKIQPAKLEDSAVYLCASSPRQGTAFFGQGTRLTVV.

This chain joins TRBV27 and TRBJ2-2, with TRBD2 as a possible D gene (6 bases). V lost 8 bases and J lost 1, with 14 bases in between. The CDR3 loop spans 15 amino acids. CDR1 and CDR2 (germline): MNHEY, SMNVEV (reference sequence). The CDR3 region has the DNA TGTGCCAGCCTTCTTAGCGGAGGGAACACCGGGGAGCTGTTTTTT. Translated, it gives CASLLSGGNTGELFF.

This chain links TRBV2 with TRBJ2-5, with TRBD2 matching 9 bases. CDR1 is SNHLY and CDR2 is FYNNEI in the germline V gene. The length of the CDR3 is 13 residues. V lost 8 bases and J lost 2; bases outside the gene matches: 3. The CDR3 DNA reads as TGTGCCAGCGGAGCGGGGGGACAAGAGACCCAGTACTTC. Protein product: CASGAGGQETQYF.

This clone has only one observation. The genes are TRBV19 and TRBJ2-7; D is possibly TRBD2 (5 bases). The CDR3 loop spans 16 amino acids. Between the trimmed V and J ends, which lost 4 bases and 3 bases, there was a span of 19 bases. Germline V gene sequence: CDR1 LNHDA, CDR2 SQIVND (reference sequence). This CDR3 is CASSRAGLGTFYEQYF. The CDR3 bases are TGTGCCAGTAGTAGGGCAGGACTCGGAACGTTCTACGAGCAGTACTTC.

The chain couples TRBV9 to TRBJ2-3, with TRBD2 matching 7 bases. Per the germline V gene, CDR1 is SGDLS and CDR2 is YYNGEE. Unmatched junction bases numbered 6, after V lost 5 bases and J lost 6 bases. The CDR3 has 13 amino acids. CDR3 residues: CASSLREGDTQYF. The CDR3 nucleotides read TGTGCCAGCAGTCTCAGGGAGGGGGATACGCAGTATTTT.

The rearrangement links TRBV10-3 to TRBJ1-2; TRBD1 aligns across 8 bases. Germline CDR1 ENHRY, CDR2 SYGVKD. With 6 bases clipped from V and 6 bases from J, the junction kept 3 bases outside the gene matches. The CDR3 contains 12 residues. CDR3 sequence: CAIRDRADGYTF. In DNA, the CDR3 is TGTGCCATCAGGGACAGGGCGGATGGCTACACCTTC.